One TCR beta chain is described in this entry. Its antigen remains unidentified. The sample holds no much larger clone one base away, and base qualities are not on file. TCR beta CDR3 regions were amplified from genomic DNA with the immunoSEQ assay, a bias-controlled multiplex PCR using V- and J-specific primers. A second PCR step added a proprietary barcode and Illumina adapter sequences to the CDR3 amplicons. CDR3 libraries were sequenced on an Illumina MiSeq instrument. Processing in the source paper ran as follows. Export and quality control were performed with immunoSEQ Analyzer 3.0, and downstream analyses were performed with R Bioconductor and Immunarch. Repertoire metrics were calculated using only productive rearrangements within the normalized downsampled data set. Pathologically expanded clonotypes were defined as those larger than 5 templates in the normalized cohort. The Inverse Simpson Index served as the measure of repertoire diversity. The non-normalized data set was used for CMV-specificity analyses so that all clonotypes could be captured. The clones in this table, taken by TCRdb from immuneACCESS, are in-frame only. Not every clone is retained; where verified, under half of the shortfall comes from an unresolved V gene, and the cause of the rest is unknown. V and J calls and clone size follow that table, whereas D and trimming were derived from the DNA. Here the sample has tens of thousands of clones; approximately 95% occur a single time. The ten most abundant clones make up approximately 0.94% of the sample.

The germline ends are 8 bases apart after V is trimmed by 0 bases and J by 2 bases. CDR1 SGDLS and CDR2 YYNGEE were looked up in the germline V gene. From the cysteine through the phenylalanine, the CDR3 covers 15 amino acids. Just the 45-base CDR3 DNA is kept, in frame starting at base 1. The data were obtained in a study of T cell clonotyping in hematopoietic cell transplantation (dated by TCRdb to the early 2020s). Study-level background: A total of 130 or so blood samples were collected in the study from 35 consecutive transplant recipients and their related donors. Recruitment of patients was conducted between 2015 and January 2017, and follow-up was continued until late 2020 or death.

Blood samples for TCR beta sequencing were provided by related transplant donors. Nuclei Lysis Solution was used to extract genomic DNA from fresh or cryopreserved unfractionated peripheral blood mononuclear cells. Overall study outcomes, separate from this receptor: The sample size was limited, and CD4 and CD8 repertoire contributions could not be separated because cells were not sorted. Only a small fraction of recipient repertoires overlapped donor repertoires, with over 97% appearing de novo at the given depth. Recipient TCR diversity fell after transplant, with pathologically expanded clonotypes rising progressively from day 30 to day 180. Donor and pretransplant recipient Inverse Simpson Index values predicted broader posttransplant TCR repertoire diversity.

The rearrangement combines TRBV9 with TRBJ2-2, with the identity of the D gene unclear. The clonotype originates from a man aged 25-45 years in good health. Some clones in this sample may be carry-over from other donors' samples. Material for sequencing was peripheral blood mononuclear cells. The CDR3 loop reads CASSVGPGNTGELFF. The nucleotide sequence reads TGTGCCAGCAGCGTAGGTCCTGGAAACACCGGGGAGCTGTTTTTT.